Listed here are 27 T cell receptor beta chains from one sample, sequenced in a study of radiation and T cells in renal cell carcinoma. Data came from immunoSEQ multiplex PCR; TCRdb stores just in-frame clones and leaves some out. The repertoire consists of some 130,000 clones, with around nine tenths occurring once and the leading ten covering almost 6%. Time point denoted: blood 2 weeks post-SBRT. Treatment: 15 Gy SBRT to primary tumor, nephrectomy 4 weeks later. Sequenced material: blood, taken from a patient whose treatment included radiotherapy and nephrectomy. Receptors were obtained from a woman between 65 and 79 years old with renal cell carcinoma.

The chain employs TRBV7-3 and TRBJ2-3; perhaps TRBD2 as D (7 bases). The CDR3 extends over 17 amino acids. Germline lookup yields CDR1 SGHTA and CDR2 FQGTGA. V lost 5 bases and J 0 bases, leaving 18 bases between the germline ends. The CDR3 loop is CASSPLGAGASTDTQYF. CDR3 nucleotide sequence: TGTGCCAGCAGCCCGTTGGGGGCGGGGGCCAGCACAGATACGCAGTATTTT. Combining the CDR3 with reference TRBV7-3 and TRBJ2-3 gives the whole variable domain GAGVSQTPSNKVTEKGKYVELRCDPISGHTALYWYRQSLGQGPEFLIYFQGTGAADDSGLPNDRFFAVRPEGSVSTLKIQRTERGDSAVYLCASSPLGAGASTDTQYFGPGTRLTVL.

The V call is TRBV5-1, the J call TRBJ1-1; D ambiguous. V lost 0 bases and J 2 bases, leaving 11 bases between the germline ends. This CDR3 is 15 amino acids long. Germline V gives CDR1 SGHRS, CDR2 YFSETQ. For the CDR3, the DNA is TGCGCCAGCAGCTTGGCGTCGGCGGGCAACACTGAAGCTTTCTTT. Translated: CASSLASAGNTEAFF.

The chain uses TRBV5-1 and TRBJ1-2; 11 bases match TRBD1. The germline CDR1 and CDR2 sequences are SGHRS and YFSETQ. The CDR3 runs to 16 residues. The ends lost 0 bases at V and 5 bases at J; junction bases unmatched: 6. The CDR3 sequence: CASSLGGQGAFYGYTF. The DNA of the CDR3 is TGCGCCAGCAGCTTGGGAGGACAGGGGGCTTTTTATGGCTACACCTTC.

This sequence joins TRBV2 and TRBJ1-4, with a possible D match to TRBD1 (5 bases). The CDR3 has 14 amino acids. From germline, CDR1 is SNHLY and CDR2 FYNNEI. The germline V and J ends were trimmed by 5 bases and 4 bases, with 11 bases remaining between them. The CDR3 loop is CASSRDSYNEKLFF. The DNA of the CDR3 is TGTGCCAGCAGTCGCGACAGCTATAATGAAAAACTGTTTTTT.

J is TRBJ1-5 and V is TRBV28; 10 bases align to TRBD1. Germline lookup yields CDR1 MDHEN and CDR2 SYDVKM. This CDR3 is built from 14 residues. V shed 6 bases, J shed 6 bases, and the junction held 5 bases outside the gene matches. The CDR3 coding sequence is TGTGCCAGCAGCCAGACAGGGGGCGGTCAGCCCCAGCATTTT. Encoded protein: CASSQTGGGQPQHF.

This clone occurred once. The rearrangement links TRBV27 to TRBJ2-2, with 7 bases aligning to TRBD2. Germline V gives CDR1 MNHEY, CDR2 SMNVEV (reference sequence). Losses at the gene ends were 5 bases for V and 7 bases for J; bases not matched to a gene: 10. The CDR3 length is 15 residues. CDR3 in amino acids: CASSREERWGGELFF. The CDR3 DNA sequence: TGTGCCAGCAGTCGGGAGGAGCGTTGGGGCGGGGAGCTGTTTTTT.

This clone was seen just once. This sequence joins TRBV5-1 and TRBJ2-1; 7 nucleotides agree with TRBD1. Per the germline V gene, CDR1 is SGHRS and CDR2 is YFSETQ. The V gene end was trimmed by 0 bases and the J gene end by 6 bases; junction bases not matched to a gene: 6. The CDR3 consists of 15 residues. CDR3 sequence reads: CASSLETTGINEQFF. The CDR3 DNA is TGCGCCAGCAGCTTGGAAACGACAGGGATCAATGAGCAGTTCTTC.

V usage is TRBV28 and J usage is TRBJ1-2; D is ambiguous. The V and J ends lost 5 bases and 5 bases respectively, with 6 bases between them. The CDR3 is made up of 11 amino acids. Germline-derived CDR1 and CDR2 are MDHEN and SYDVKM. CDR3 DNA: TGTGCCAGCAGTGAGGGATATGGCTACACCTTC. It is translated as CASSEGYGYTF.

The J gene is TRBJ1-5, the V gene TRBV6-1; the D gene is possibly TRBD1 (6 bases). The V end was cut by 2 bases, the J end by 0 bases, with 14 bases between. CDR1 MNHNS and CDR2 SASEGT come from the germline V gene. The CDR3 covers 17 residues. The CDR3 DNA follows: TGTGCCAGCAGTGAACTCGGGACACCAAATAGCAATCAGCCCCAGCATTTT. Protein sequence: CASSELGTPNSNQPQHF.

This rearrangement joins TRBV9 to TRBJ1-5, with D hard to call. The CDR3 loop spans 15 amino acids. Looked up from germline, CDR1 is SGDLS and CDR2 is YYNGEE. Trimming pared 4 bases from V and 3 bases from J, leaving 14 bases between. This CDR3 is CASSTLAGINQPQHF. The CDR3 DNA reads as TGTGCCAGCAGCACGCTCGCGGGGATCAATCAGCCCCAGCATTTT.

The rearrangement joins TRBV7-2 to TRBJ1-5; weak D call: TRBD1 (5 bases). Germline CDR1 SGHTA, CDR2 FQGNSA. This CDR3 spans 15 amino acids. V lost 2 bases, J lost 2 bases, and 10 bases lay in between. CDR3 in amino acids: CASSLPGPGNQPQHF. In nucleotides, the CDR3 is TGTGCCAGCAGCTTACCGGGGCCGGGCAATCAGCCCCAGCATTTT.

The V and J genes are TRBV7-2 and TRBJ1-2, with no clear D. CDR3 length equals 13 residues. Germline assignment: CDR1 SGHTA and CDR2 FQGNSA. Trimming cost V 2 bases and J 1 base, with 5 bases left between them. The DNA for the CDR3 is TGTGCCAGCAGCTTATTCCGTAACTATGGCTACACCTTC. Translation gives CASSLFRNYGYTF.

Only a few counts were recorded for this clone. The rearrangement uses TRBV6-1 and TRBJ2-5; TRBD2 agrees at 8 bases. Unmatched junction bases numbered 6, after V lost 6 bases and J lost 6 bases. CDR1 is MNHNS, CDR2 SASEGT, per germline. The CDR3 sequence is 13 residues long. CDR3 DNA sequence: TGTGCCAGCAGGGGACTAGGGCAACAGACCCAGTACTTC. It encodes CASRGLGQQTQYF.

CDR3 sequence: CASSPLEHRIIMNTEAFF. The CDR3 region has the DNA TGTGCCAGCTCACCACTTGAGCATCGAATAATTATGAACACTGAAGCTTTCTTT. The V call is TRBV18, the J call TRBJ1-1, with no clear D. The germline CDR1 and CDR2 sequences are KGHSH and LQKENI. V lost 1 base to trimming and J lost 0 bases, with 18 bases between them. The CDR3 is 18 residues long.

The rearrangement joins TRBV15 to TRBJ1-5; tentative D call: TRBD1 (6 bases). The CDR3 spans 15 residues. Germline CDR1 reads LNHNV; CDR2 reads YYDKDF (reference sequence). Trimming shortened V by 6 bases and J by 3 bases, and 15 bases separated the two germline ends. As DNA, the CDR3 is TGTGCCACCAGAGAGGCAGGGGCTAACAATCAGCCCCAGCATTTT. It specifies CATREAGANNQPQHF.

The rearrangement joins TRBV11-2 to TRBJ1-5, with 9 nucleotides matching TRBD1. This CDR3 has 15 residues. Trimming at V came to 3 bases and at J to 6 bases, leaving 6 bases not matched to a gene. The germline CDR1 and CDR2 sequences are SGHAT and FQNNGV. CDR3 sequence reads: CASSLGQGGGQPQHF. The DNA of the CDR3 is TGTGCCAGCAGCTTGGGACAGGGAGGGGGTCAGCCCCAGCATTTT.

V is TRBV6-1 and J is TRBJ1-6, with D hard to call. Per the germline V gene, CDR1 is MNHNS and CDR2 is SASEGT. The V gene lost 1 base and the J gene lost 5 bases, with 12 bases spanning the gap. The CDR3 length is 16 residues. This CDR3 is CASSEVGFSDNSPLHF. In DNA, the CDR3 is TGTGCCAGCAGTGAAGTCGGGTTTTCTGATAATTCACCCCTCCACTTT.

The chain joins TRBV19 to TRBJ2-2; 10 positions match TRBD1. Trimming at V came to 7 bases and at J to 0 bases, leaving 8 bases not matched to a gene. Per germline, CDR1 LNHDA and CDR2 SQIVND (reference sequence). The CDR3 extends over 17 amino acids. The CDR3 nucleotides are TGTGCCAGTACCCGGGACAGGGGCCTTACGAACACCGGGGAGCTGTTTTTT. Amino acid sequence: CASTRDRGLTNTGELFF.

The chain uses TRBV4-3 and TRBJ1-5, with D unclear. Between the trimmed V and J ends, which lost 0 bases and 3 bases, there was a span of 9 bases. Germline V gene data show CDR1 as LGHNA and CDR2 as YSLEER. The CDR3 runs 15 residues. The CDR3 sequence is CASSQDVAFNQPQHF. DNA of the CDR3: TGCGCCAGCAGCCAAGATGTGGCTTTCAATCAGCCCCAGCATTTT.

The chain is built from TRBV5-1 and TRBJ2-1; perhaps TRBD2 as D (6 bases). CDR3 length equals 17 residues. Germline CDR1 and CDR2: SGHRS and YFSETQ. V was trimmed by 4 bases and J by 5 bases, leaving 22 bases between them. CDR3 sequence (DNA): TGCGCCAGCAGCGCCACCACTACGGGACGGAGGGACAATGAGCAGTTCTTC. It encodes CASSATTTGRRDNEQFF.

This clone was observed a handful of times. V gene TRBV6-5 combines with J gene TRBJ2-2; D gene ambiguous. V lost 0 bases, J lost 7 bases, and 6 bases lay in between. The V gene's germline CDR1 is MNHEY and CDR2 SVGAGI. The CDR3 covers 13 residues. As DNA, the CDR3 is TGTGCCAGCAGTTACTCTGCAATCGGGGAGCTGTTTTTT. Its translation is CASSYSAIGELFF.

The chain couples TRBV7-2 to TRBJ2-7; perhaps TRBD1 as D (7 bases). The CDR3 is 13 amino acids. The V and J ends lost 5 bases and 7 bases respectively, with 15 bases between them. Germline V gene data show CDR1 as SGHTA and CDR2 as FQGNSA. The CDR3 is CASSPQGGREQYF. CDR3 bases: TGTGCCAGCAGCCCCCAGGGGGGCCGAGAGCAGTACTTC. Full variable domain (missing parts from reference TRBV7-2 and TRBJ2-7): GAGVSQSPSNKVTEKGKDVELRCDPISGHTALYWYRQSLGQGLEFLIYFQGNSAPDKSGLPSDRFSAERTGGSVSTLTIQRTQQEDSAVYLCASSPQGGREQYFGPGTRLTVT.

The genes are TRBV6-6 and TRBJ1-2; weak D call: TRBD1 (5 bases). Germline V gene data show CDR1 as MNHNY and CDR2 as SVGAGI (reference sequence). V lost 0 bases, J lost 8 bases, and 10 bases lay in between. This CDR3 spans 13 amino acids. CDR3 sequence reads: CASSYSAGNGYTF. The CDR3, as DNA: TGTGCCAGCAGTTACTCGGCAGGGAACGGCTACACCTTC.

V gene TRBV5-4 combines with J gene TRBJ2-3; unclear D gene. The germline V and J ends were trimmed by 0 bases and 2 bases, with 4 bases remaining between them. Per the germline V gene, CDR1 is SGHNT and CDR2 is YYREEE (reference sequence). This CDR3 is 13 amino acids long. CDR3 protein: CASSLATTDTQYF. The CDR3 DNA reads as TGTGCCAGCAGCTTGGCGACCACAGATACGCAGTATTTT. Together with reference TRBV5-4 and TRBJ2-3, the CDR3 gives the full variable domain: ETGVTQSPTHLIKTRGQQVTLRCSSQSGHNTVSWYQQALGQGPQFIFQYYREEENGRGNFPPRFSGLQFPNYSSELNVNALELDDSALYLCASSLATTDTQYFGPGTRLTVL.

This chain joins TRBV30 and TRBJ1-5; TRBD1 aligns across 7 bases. The junction had 8 bases not matched to a gene; V was cut back by 5 bases and J by 4 bases. Germline V gene sequence: CDR1 GTSNPN, CDR2 SVGIG (reference sequence). This CDR3 contains 14 residues. The CDR3 loop is CAWAPDRRNQPQHF. The CDR3 DNA is TGTGCCTGGGCCCCGGACAGGAGAAATCAGCCCCAGCATTTT.

A single count supports this clone. V is TRBV5-5 and J is TRBJ1-1; TRBD1 might be the D (5 bases). This CDR3 is 15 amino acids long. CDR1 SGHKS and CDR2 YYEKEE come from the germline V gene (reference sequence). Deletions cut 4 bases from V and 4 bases from J, with 17 bases between. The CDR3 coding sequence is TGTGCCAGCAGCCCCGTGGCGGGAAGGGGCACTGAAGCTTTCTTT. This translates into CASSPVAGRGTEAFF.

CDR3 region: CASRRQGPIDGYTF. The CDR3 coding sequence is TGTGCCAGCAGACGACAGGGGCCCATCGATGGCTACACCTTC. V usage is TRBV28 and J usage is TRBJ1-2, with 8 positions matching TRBD1. The V segment lost 6 bases and the J segment 6 bases; nucleotides outside the gene matches: 9. CDR1 is MDHEN, CDR2 SYDVKM, per germline. This CDR3 is 14 amino acids long.